The entry below describes one TCR beta chain. The data are from a study of T cell changes during pregnancy in multiple sclerosis. The CDR3 extends over 15 amino acids. Germline lookup yields CDR1 MNHNS and CDR2 SASEGT. V trimming: 1 base; J trimming: 9 bases; junction bases outside the gene matches: 5. Sequencing used immunoSEQ multiplex PCR; TCRdb keeps in-frame clones, though not all of them. The sample lists about 87,000 clones; around 93% were seen once. The sample was peripheral blood, taken in the third trimester of pregnancy. This chain links TRBV6-1 with TRBJ2-1; 11 nucleotides match TRBD1. The origin of this receptor is a female donor in good health, enrolled as a control in a pregnancy study. DNA for the CDR3: TGTGCCAGCAGTGAAGGGACAGGGGGCGCGGGTGAGCAGTTCTTC. This translates into CASSEGTGGAGEQFF.